The next 27 T cell receptor beta chains were all read from a single sample in a study of cytomegalovirus exposure and HLA in healthy donors. The PCR employed 60 Vbeta primers together with 13 Jbeta primers. Clones were read by immunoSEQ multiplex PCR, and TCRdb kept only the in-frame ones, dropping some. Counted here are about 170,000 clones, 70% to 90% occurring once; the ten biggest clones make up about 2.7%. The sample taken for sequencing was PBMCs. Source of these receptors: a man in his thirties or forties in good health and CMV-seropositive.

V usage is TRBV7-8 and J usage is TRBJ2-1, with D possibly being TRBD1 (6 bases). Germline assignment: CDR1 SGHVS and CDR2 FQNEAQ. Between the trimmed V and J ends, which lost 5 bases and 5 bases, there was a span of 25 bases. The CDR3 extends over 18 amino acids. The CDR3, as DNA: TGTGCCAGCAGCAGAAGACCGGGCACATCAGGGGTCCACAATGAGCAGTTCTTC. The encoded protein is CASSRRPGTSGVHNEQFF.

V is TRBV7-9 and J is TRBJ2-2; no definite D call. Germline V gene sequence: CDR1 SEHNR, CDR2 FQNEAQ (reference sequence). This CDR3 contains 15 residues. V was shortened by 1 base and J by 1 base, with 7 bases between the two germline ends. The CDR3 sequence is CASSLVRQNTGELFF. Here the CDR3 DNA reads TGTGCCAGCAGCTTAGTGCGCCAGAACACCGGGGAGCTGTTTTTT.

The chain employs TRBV7-6 and TRBJ2-1, with 8 nucleotides matching TRBD2. Germline CDR1 and CDR2: SGHVS and FNYEAQ. CDR3 size: 17 residues. V was clipped by 4 bases and J by 5 bases; unmatched bases: 13. As DNA, the CDR3 is TGTGCCAGCAGCTCCCCTCGGGAGCGGGAGTACGACAATGAGCAGTTCTTC. It translates to CASSSPREREYDNEQFF.

V and J are TRBV7-2 and TRBJ1-1; TRBD1 might be the D (6 bases). V was pared by 4 bases and J by 8 bases, with 14 bases between. The CDR3 has 13 residues. Germline V CDR1 and CDR2: SGHTA, FQGNSA. The CDR3 protein is CASSWTVPPEAFF. CDR3 DNA sequence: TGTGCCAGCAGCTGGACAGTGCCCCCCGAAGCTTTCTTT.

J is TRBJ1-4 and V is TRBV5-8; D is possibly TRBD1 (5 bases). Between the trimmed V and J ends, which lost 2 bases and 8 bases, there was a span of 16 bases. Germline V lookup: CDR1 SGHTS, CDR2 YDEGEE. There are 15 residues in the CDR3. The CDR3: CASSLGTSLREKLFF. CDR3 bases: TGTGCCAGCAGCTTAGGGACTTCCCTAAGGGAAAAACTGTTTTTT.

This clone was seen once. This rearrangement joins TRBV6-5 to TRBJ2-1; D is possibly TRBD2 (6 bases). This CDR3 contains 15 residues. Germline V gives CDR1 MNHEY, CDR2 SVGAGI. Deletions cut 6 bases from V and 6 bases from J, with 18 bases between. In DNA form, the CDR3 reads TGTGCCAGCAGATCGCTGACCGGGACTTCCAATGAGCAGTTCTTC. It is translated as CASRSLTGTSNEQFF.

Notes on this clone: The junction differs from germline at one of its ends, possibly a read error. The same CDR3 arises from other DNA sequences in this sample as well. The CDR3 bases are TGCGCCAGCAGCCGCGGACTAGTTTCAGATACGCAGTATTTT. Amino acids: CASSRGLVSDTQYF. The chain uses TRBV5-4 and TRBJ2-3; 7 bases map to TRBD2. This CDR3 contains 14 residues. Germline lookup yields CDR1 SGHNT and CDR2 YYREEE (reference sequence).

V usage is TRBV18 and J usage is TRBJ1-3; TRBD1 agrees at 7 bases. The CDR3 has 17 residues. After removal of 8 bases from V and 2 bases from J, the junction contained 15 bases not matched to a gene. The germline V gene encodes CDR1 KGHSH and CDR2 LQKENI. Here the CDR3 reads CASATDWTGKAGNTIYF. CDR3 DNA: TGTGCCAGCGCGACCGACTGGACAGGAAAGGCTGGAAACACCATATATTTT.

The genes are TRBV6-5 and TRBJ2-1; 10 nucleotides match TRBD2. The CDR3 length is 16 residues. Germline V gene lookup returns CDR1 MNHEY and CDR2 SVGAGI. Trimming at V came to 0 bases and at J to 8 bases, leaving 7 bases not matched to a gene. The CDR3 nucleotides read TGTGCCAGCAGTTACTCCCCTAGCGGGAGATTCGATGAGCAGTTCTTC. It encodes CASSYSPSGRFDEQFF.

The chain couples TRBV19 to TRBJ1-1, with a possible D match to TRBD1 (6 bases). The V end was cut by 10 bases, the J end by 4 bases, with 13 bases between. The CDR3 runs 12 residues. Germline V gene sequence: CDR1 LNHDA, CDR2 SQIVND (reference sequence). The DNA of the CDR3 is TGTGCCACAGGGGAATACGGCACTGAAGCTTTCTTT. It specifies CATGEYGTEAFF.

About this clone itself: Other DNA sequences in the sample encode the same CDR3. The chain has TRBV7-2 and TRBJ2-3; D gene uncertain. The CDR3 length is 14 residues. Germline assignment: CDR1 SGHTA and CDR2 FQGNSA. V was shortened by 4 bases and J by 6 bases, with 14 bases between the two germline ends. CDR3 region: CASSYRRGADTQYF. CDR3 nucleotide sequence: TGTGCCAGCAGCTACCGCAGAGGTGCGGATACGCAGTATTTT.

CDR3 protein: CASSLYWRWYGYTF. In nucleotides, the CDR3 is TGCGCCAGCAGCTTGTACTGGAGGTGGTATGGCTACACCTTC. The V call is TRBV5-1, the J call TRBJ1-2; D is ambiguous. Germline V gives CDR1 SGHRS, CDR2 YFSETQ. The CDR3 runs 14 residues. V was trimmed by 1 base and J by 5 bases, leaving 12 bases between them.

The rearrangement joins TRBV29-1 to TRBJ1-2, with a possible D match to TRBD1 (6 bases). The germline CDR1 and CDR2 sequences are SQVTM and ANQGSEA. Trimming removed 5 bases at V and 3 bases at J, with 19 bases between. The length of the CDR3 is 15 residues. CDR3 nucleotides: TGCAGCGTTCAAAGCCACAGGGAGTTGGACTATGGCTACACCTTC. Its protein is CSVQSHRELDYGYTF.

The rearrangement uses TRBV6-5 and TRBJ2-1; tentative D call: TRBD1 (6 bases). V was clipped by 2 bases and J by 3 bases, with 8 bases between them. The germline V gene has CDR1 MNHEY and CDR2 SVGAGI. This CDR3 contains 14 residues. The CDR3 region has the DNA TGTGCCAGCAGTTACAACAGGGACTACAATGAGCAGTTCTTC. It translates to CASSYNRDYNEQFF.

This clone was counted between two and nine times. The chain recombines TRBV7-9 with TRBJ2-1; 12 bases match TRBD2. V lost 6 bases to trimming and J lost 3 bases; unmatched junction nucleotides: 15. This CDR3 has 19 residues. CDR1 and CDR2 (germline): SEHNR, FQNEAQ (reference sequence). As DNA, the CDR3 is TGTGCCAGCAGTGGGAAAGAGGGACTAGCGGGCGGCGACTACAATGAGCAGTTCTTC. Its protein is CASSGKEGLAGGDYNEQFF.

The rearrangement joins TRBV9 to TRBJ2-2; 12 bases map to TRBD2. CDR3 length: 15 amino acids. The V segment lost 3 bases and the J segment 6 bases; nucleotides outside the gene matches: 3. The V gene's germline CDR1 is SGDLS and CDR2 YYNGEE. The CDR3 region has the DNA TGTGCCAGCAGCGAGGGACTAGCGGGTTCCGGGGAGCTGTTTTTT. Protein: CASSEGLAGSGELFF.

This clone occurred once. V and J are TRBV5-6 and TRBJ2-1; D is possibly TRBD2 (6 bases). The V end lost 3 bases, the J end lost 4 bases, and 17 bases lay between the germline ends. Germline V gene data show CDR1 as SGHDT and CDR2 as YYEEEE. CDR3 size: 16 residues. CDR3 nucleotide sequence: TGTGCCAGCAGCTCCGTGGGGGAGGTGGGTTACAATGAGCAGTTCTTC. Its translation is CASSSVGEVGYNEQFF.

The chain joins TRBV2 to TRBJ2-3; 13 nucleotides align to TRBD2. This CDR3 contains 17 residues. V lost 10 bases, J lost 8 bases, and 18 bases stayed unmatched. Germline-derived CDR1 and CDR2 are SNHLY and FYNNEI. The CDR3, as DNA: TGTGCCATCGACAGCAAACTAGCGGGAGGGCCATTCGGTACGCAGTATTTT. It translates to CAIDSKLAGGPFGTQYF.

The chain links TRBV10-1 to TRBJ2-1; 8 bases agree with TRBD2. CDR3 length: 17 amino acids. CDR1 and CDR2 (germline): WNHNN, SYGVQD (reference sequence). J lost 0 bases, V lost 3 bases, and 7 bases had no gene match. CDR3 bases: TGCGCCAGCAGTGATCAGCGGGAGCGAAGCTCCTACAATGAGCAGTTCTTC. Protein: CASSDQRERSSYNEQFF.

This rearrangement joins TRBV27 to TRBJ2-3; possible D gene TRBD2, 6 bases. The CDR3 has 14 residues. Germline CDR1 reads MNHEY; CDR2 reads SMNVEV (reference sequence). The V gene lost 7 bases and the J gene lost 2 bases, with 13 bases spanning the gap. CDR3 coding DNA: TGTGCCAGCACCTTAGCGGAGCCCACAGATACGCAGTATTTT. It is translated as CASTLAEPTDTQYF.

The count of this clone is one. The V call is TRBV7-9, the J call TRBJ2-1, with TRBD1 identical over 8 bases. Per the germline V gene, CDR1 is SEHNR and CDR2 is FQNEAQ (reference sequence). CDR3 length: 15 amino acids. With V trimmed by 2 bases and J by 11 bases, 11 bases remained unmatched. In DNA, the CDR3 is TGTGCCAGCAGCTTACCGGGTCCAGGGGGCGAAAAGCAGTTCTTC. Its protein is CASSLPGPGGEKQFF. Based on the CDR3 plus reference TRBV7-9 and TRBJ2-1, the full variable domain is DTGVSQNPRHKITKRGQNVTFRCDPISEHNRLYWYRQTLGQGPEFLTYFQNEAQLEKSRLLSDRFSAERPKGSFSTLEIQRTEQGDSAMYLCASSLPGPGGEKQFFGPGTRLTVL.

There are many counts of this clone. J is TRBJ1-1 and V is TRBV7-2; no definite D call. Germline V lookup: CDR1 SGHTA, CDR2 FQGNSA. Trimming left V 8 bases short and J 4 bases short, with 17 bases between. This CDR3 spans 14 amino acids. The DNA of the CDR3 is TGTGCCAGCGGCCGAGCTTCGGGGATCACTGAAGCTTTCTTT. Translating it yields CASGRASGITEAFF.

This rearrangement joins TRBV4-1 to TRBJ1-1; 10 bases align to TRBD1. J gave up 2 bases and V 1 base, and 7 bases lay outside the gene matches. The CDR3 runs to 17 residues. CDR1 is MGHRA, CDR2 YSYEKL, per germline. CDR3 protein: CASSQVTGQGSNTEAFF. The CDR3 DNA follows: TGCGCCAGCAGCCAAGTTACGGGACAGGGGAGCAACACTGAAGCTTTCTTT.

The chain recombines TRBV6-5 with TRBJ2-7, with a weak D call TRBD2 (5 bases). Trimming left V 3 bases short and J 1 base short, with 10 bases between. Germline V CDR1 and CDR2: MNHEY, SVGAGI. The CDR3 length is 14 residues. CDR3 residues: CASSYFGGSYEQYF. The DNA of the CDR3 is TGTGCCAGCAGTTATTTTGGCGGGTCCTACGAGCAGTACTTC.

The chain joins TRBV28 to TRBJ2-6; D unresolved. V lost 5 bases and J lost 3, with 8 bases in between. Germline V gene lookup returns CDR1 MDHEN and CDR2 SYDVKM. This CDR3 is built from 14 residues. The CDR3 loop reads CASSPPVGANVLTF. The CDR3 nucleotides are TGTGCCAGCAGTCCCCCTGTTGGGGCCAACGTCCTGACTTTC.

The chain is built from TRBV2 and TRBJ1-2, with 7 bases identical to TRBD1. Germline loops: CDR1 SNHLY, CDR2 FYNNEI. After removal of 10 bases from V and 1 base from J, the junction contained 6 bases not matched to a gene. This CDR3 region has 13 residues. CDR3 protein: CATDRDSNYGYTF. The CDR3 DNA is TGTGCCACCGATAGGGACAGTAACTATGGCTACACCTTC.

The rearrangement uses TRBV5-5 and TRBJ2-1; 11 nucleotides align to TRBD2. Germline V gives CDR1 SGHKS, CDR2 YYEKEE (reference sequence). CDR3 size: 17 residues. Trimming took 3 bases from V and 4 from J; bases not matched to a gene: 9. Written as DNA, the CDR3 is TGTGCCAGCAGCTCCCTCGGGGTAGCGGGAGGGTACAATGAGCAGTTCTTC. This translates into CASSSLGVAGGYNEQFF.